This section outlines one T cell receptor (beta chain) sequence together with its context. The data derive from a study of CD8+ T cells in alopecia areata. At the level of the study: Patients in the treated group were given tofacitinib by mouth, 5 to 10 mg twice a day. Scoring treated patients' severity relied on the percentage of scalp area affected.

Extraction of RNA preceded its reverse transcription into cDNA, which served as the sequencing template. Using immunoSEQ multiplex PCR, the repertoire was profiled, and TCRdb retains in-frame clones only, with some absent. The data contain approximately 300,000 clones, 55% to 75% of them singletons. The CDR3 spans 12 residues. Germline V gene data show CDR1 as SGHDT and CDR2 as YYEEEE. The ends were cut back, 3 bases at V and 12 bases at J, with 15 bases in the middle. Treatment defined: oral pan-JAK inhibitor, 5-10 mg twice daily. CD4+ and CD8+ T cells were sorted from PBMCs. Here the sequenced sample was CD4+ T cells sorted from blood, taken at week 24, from a patient treated with tofacitinib. The rearrangement links TRBV5-6 to TRBJ1-2; TRBD1 is a possible D gene (5 bases). The sequence was obtained from a human donor with alopecia areata. CDR3 loop: CASSWTAGINTF. The CDR3 region has the DNA TGTGCCAGCAGCTGGACGGCAGGGATCAACACCTTC.